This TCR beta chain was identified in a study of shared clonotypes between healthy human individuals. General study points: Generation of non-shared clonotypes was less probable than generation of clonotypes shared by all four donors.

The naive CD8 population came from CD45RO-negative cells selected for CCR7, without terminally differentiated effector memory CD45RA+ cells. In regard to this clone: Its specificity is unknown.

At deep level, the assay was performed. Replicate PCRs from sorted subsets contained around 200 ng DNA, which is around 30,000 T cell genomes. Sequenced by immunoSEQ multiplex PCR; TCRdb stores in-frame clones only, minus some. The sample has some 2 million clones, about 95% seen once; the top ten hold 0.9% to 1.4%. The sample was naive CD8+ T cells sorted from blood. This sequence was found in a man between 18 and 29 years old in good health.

In DNA, the CDR3 is TGTGCCAGCAGCGAATTAGCGGGAGGCCCCAATGAGCAGTTCTTC. It is translated as CASSELAGGPNEQFF. V gene TRBV6-4 combines with J gene TRBJ2-1; TRBD2 aligns across 10 bases. CDR3 length: 15 residues. Germline V gene sequence: CDR1 MRHNA, CDR2 SNTAGT. The V segment lost 6 bases and the J segment 6 bases; nucleotides outside the gene matches: 8.